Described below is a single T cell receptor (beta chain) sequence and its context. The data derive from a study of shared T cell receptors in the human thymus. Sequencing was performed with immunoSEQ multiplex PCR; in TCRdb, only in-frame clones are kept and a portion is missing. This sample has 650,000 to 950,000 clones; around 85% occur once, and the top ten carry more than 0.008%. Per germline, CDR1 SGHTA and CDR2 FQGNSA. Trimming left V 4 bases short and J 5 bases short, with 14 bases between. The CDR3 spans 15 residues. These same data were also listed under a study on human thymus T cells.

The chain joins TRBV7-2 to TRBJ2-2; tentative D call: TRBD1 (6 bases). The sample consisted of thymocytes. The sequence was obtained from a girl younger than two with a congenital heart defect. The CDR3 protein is CASSSAKQGTGELFF. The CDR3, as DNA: TGTGCCAGCAGCTCGGCCAAACAGGGAACCGGGGAGCTGTTTTTT.